This paragraph covers one T cell receptor beta chain sequence. Extraction of PBMCs used 8 to 10 ml of fresh peripheral blood. The V and J ends lost 0 bases and 1 base respectively, with 7 bases between them. This CDR3 contains 15 residues. Germline-derived CDR1 and CDR2 are SGHRS and YFSETQ. The data are from a study of T cells in Graves' hyperthyroidism and ophthalmopathy. The source material, RNA transcripts, was used to amplify TCR beta CDR3 regions. First-round RT-PCR with HTBI primers amplified the TCR CDR3 region. One entry per CDR3 protein results from TCRdb running MiXCR on the multiplex PCR reads. The sample lists over 550,000 distinct CDR3 sequences, around 17% occurring once.

This receptor was identified in a woman between 18 and 29 years old with Graves' hyperthyroidism. Input material: blood. The chain combines TRBV5-1 with TRBJ2-2, with D maybe TRBD2 (6 bases). The CDR3 nucleotides read TGCGCCAGCAGCTTGGACGGGAGGAACACCGGGGAGCTGTTTTTT. Protein: CASSLDGRNTGELFF.